Sequencing of this TCR beta chain was carried out in a study of T cells in women clearing cervical HPV infection. Sequencing used immunoSEQ multiplex PCR; TCRdb keeps in-frame clones, though not all of them. The sample includes tens of thousands of clones. The sample taken for sequencing was blood buffy coat. The clonotype originates from a woman aged 18 to 75 with a cervical HPV16 infection that either progressed to CIN3+ or cleared (not recorded which).

The DNA read from the CDR3 is TGTGCCAGCTCAGGGCAGGGATTTGAATCTAATGAAAAA. Amino acid sequence: CASSGQGFESNEK. In full, the CDR3 is CASSGQGFESNEKLFF. The chain carries TRBV28 and TRBJ1-4; weak D call: TRBD1 (5 bases). From the germline J gene comes the end of the CDR3, since the read stops 3 residues before it. V was trimmed by 8 bases and J by 3 bases, leaving 19 bases between them. The CDR3 loop spans 16 amino acids. Germline CDR1 and CDR2: MDHEN and SYDVKM.